The rows below give T cell receptor beta chains drawn from one sample of a study of shared clonotypes between healthy human individuals. Libraries were prepared by immunoSEQ multiplex PCR; TCRdb keeps only in-frame clonotypes and omits some of them. Of over a million clones in the sample, 95% to 99% were seen once. The sample was naive CD4+ T cells sorted from blood. All receptors come from a man aged 25 to 45 in good health. Each CDR3 is given with its conserved first and last residue. The order of the fields is clone size, V gene, J gene, D gene, CDR3 protein, CDR3 DNA. The D gene is left open where the match is weak. The size field is filled for only some rows; it gives once, few, many or a size class.

abundance: -
v_gene: TRBV5-1
j_gene: TRBJ1-1
d_gene: -
CDR3aa: CASSLPGGTEAFF
CDR3nt: TGCGCCAGCAGCTTACCGGGGGGCACTGAAGCTTTCTTT

abundance: -
v_gene: TRBV18
j_gene: TRBJ2-1
d_gene: TRBD2
CDR3aa: CASSPLAGSSYNEQFF
CDR3nt: TGTGCCAGCTCACCCTTAGCGGGAAGTAGTTACAATGAGCAGTTCTTC

abundance: -
v_gene: TRBV2
j_gene: TRBJ2-2
d_gene: -
CDR3aa: CASTWTGELFF
CDR3nt: TGTGCCAGCACATGGACCGGGGAGCTGTTTTTT

abundance: -
v_gene: TRBV11-2
j_gene: TRBJ2-7
d_gene: TRBD1
CDR3aa: CASSLVVTGARIVGEQYF
CDR3nt: TGTGCCAGCAGCTTAGTCGTAACAGGGGCCCGCATCGTTGGCGAGCAGTACTTC

abundance: -
v_gene: TRBV5-5
j_gene: TRBJ2-5
d_gene: -
CDR3aa: CASSPGPSVQETQYF
CDR3nt: TGTGCCAGCAGCCCGGGCCCTAGCGTCCAAGAGACCCAGTACTTC

abundance: once
v_gene: TRBV5-4
j_gene: TRBJ2-1
d_gene: TRBD2
CDR3aa: CASSSRELAGSEQFF
CDR3nt: TGTGCCAGCAGCTCGAGGGAGCTAGCGGGAAGTGAGCAGTTCTTC

abundance: -
v_gene: TRBV5-4
j_gene: TRBJ2-5
d_gene: -
CDR3aa: CASSLVQGNQETQYF
CDR3nt: TGTGCCAGCAGCTTGGTACAGGGTAACCAAGAGACCCAGTACTTC

abundance: -
v_gene: TRBV6-6
j_gene: TRBJ2-7
d_gene: -
CDR3aa: CASRRGPTGDEQYF
CDR3nt: TGTGCCAGCAGACGGGGACCGACGGGGGACGAGCAGTACTTC

abundance: -
v_gene: TRBV5-1
j_gene: TRBJ1-1
d_gene: -
CDR3aa: CASSILSRDLEAFF
CDR3nt: TGCGCCAGCAGCATACTTTCCAGGGATCTTGAAGCTTTCTTT

abundance: -
v_gene: TRBV7-2
j_gene: TRBJ2-5
d_gene: TRBD1
CDR3aa: CASSPTGTKETQYF
CDR3nt: TGTGCCAGCAGCCCGACAGGGACCAAAGAGACCCAGTACTTC

abundance: -
v_gene: TRBV5-1
j_gene: TRBJ2-1
d_gene: TRBD2
CDR3aa: CASSLVGGVGNNEQFF
CDR3nt: TGCGCCAGCAGCTTGGTGGGAGGGGTGGGGAACAATGAGCAGTTCTTC

abundance: -
v_gene: TRBV29-1
j_gene: TRBJ2-3
d_gene: -
CDR3aa: CSGRTVGMADTQYF
CDR3nt: TGCAGCGGTAGGACCGTAGGAATGGCAGATACGCAGTATTTT

abundance: -
v_gene: TRBV5-4
j_gene: TRBJ2-7
d_gene: TRBD2
CDR3aa: CASSPSSPSSGNLFYEQYF
CDR3nt: TGTGCCAGCAGCCCATCCTCTCCCTCCAGCGGGAACCTTTTCTACGAGCAGTACTTC

abundance: -
v_gene: TRBV9
j_gene: TRBJ1-1
d_gene: -
CDR3aa: CASSVAGGSLEAFF
CDR3nt: TGTGCCAGCAGCGTAGCAGGTGGTTCACTGGAAGCTTTCTTT

abundance: once
v_gene: TRBV7-2
j_gene: TRBJ2-7
d_gene: TRBD2
CDR3aa: CASSTSGAYEQYF
CDR3nt: TGTGCCAGCAGCACTAGCGGAGCCTACGAGCAGTACTTC

abundance: -
v_gene: TRBV5-1
j_gene: TRBJ1-5
d_gene: -
CDR3aa: CASSLAVGQPQHF
CDR3nt: TGCGCCAGCAGCTTGGCGGTTGGTCAGCCCCAGCATTTT

abundance: once
v_gene: TRBV7-7
j_gene: TRBJ2-2
d_gene: -
CDR3aa: CASAFGRSTGELFF
CDR3nt: TGTGCCAGCGCTTTCGGGCGGAGCACCGGGGAGCTGTTTTTT

abundance: -
v_gene: TRBV29-1
j_gene: TRBJ2-7
d_gene: -
CDR3aa: CSVEEDAAYEQYF
CDR3nt: TGCAGCGTTGAAGAGGACGCAGCCTACGAGCAGTACTTC

abundance: -
v_gene: TRBV19
j_gene: TRBJ2-7
d_gene: TRBD1
CDR3aa: CACTGQRGEQYF
CDR3nt: TGTGCCTGCACGGGACAGCGAGGGGAGCAGTACTTC

abundance: -
v_gene: TRBV4-1
j_gene: TRBJ2-2
d_gene: TRBD2
CDR3aa: CASSQLKRGNTGELFF
CDR3nt: TGCGCCAGCAGCCAACTCAAGCGGGGGAACACCGGGGAGCTGTTTTTT

abundance: -
v_gene: TRBV4-2
j_gene: TRBJ2-1
d_gene: TRBD2
CDR3aa: CASSQEAGTSGHNEQFF
CDR3nt: TGTGCCAGCAGCCAAGAGGCCGGGACTAGCGGGCACAATGAGCAGTTCTTC

abundance: -
v_gene: TRBV7-2
j_gene: TRBJ2-7
d_gene: -
CDR3aa: CASSLRRFGPYEQYF
CDR3nt: TGTGCCAGCAGCTTAAGGCGCTTTGGGCCCTACGAGCAGTACTTC

abundance: -
v_gene: TRBV5-1
j_gene: TRBJ2-2
d_gene: TRBD1
CDR3aa: CASTDRSATGELFF
CDR3nt: TGCGCCAGCACGGACAGGTCTGCCACCGGGGAGCTGTTTTTT

abundance: -
v_gene: TRBV7-6
j_gene: TRBJ2-3
d_gene: -
CDR3aa: CASSLYSRTDTQYF
CDR3nt: TGTGCCAGCAGCTTATACTCCCGAACAGATACGCAGTATTTT

abundance: once
v_gene: TRBV7-2
j_gene: TRBJ2-7
d_gene: TRBD1
CDR3aa: CASSLRPGQAFEQYF
CDR3nt: TGTGCCAGCAGCTTGCGCCCGGGACAGGCCTTCGAGCAGTACTTC

abundance: -
v_gene: TRBV5-1
j_gene: TRBJ1-4
d_gene: -
CDR3aa: CASSFQGSNEKLFF
CDR3nt: TGCGCCAGCAGCTTTCAGGGGTCTAATGAAAAACTGTTTTTT

abundance: -
v_gene: TRBV7-2
j_gene: TRBJ2-1
d_gene: -
CDR3aa: CASSYGGRNHEQFF
CDR3nt: TGTGCCAGCAGCTATGGAGGGCGGAACCATGAGCAGTTCTTC

abundance: -
v_gene: TRBV15
j_gene: TRBJ1-1
d_gene: -
CDR3aa: CATSRDLGMVDTEAFF
CDR3nt: TGTGCCACCAGCAGAGATCTGGGGATGGTAGACACTGAAGCTTTCTTT

abundance: -
v_gene: TRBV10-3
j_gene: TRBJ2-1
d_gene: -
CDR3aa: CAISSSGANEQFF
CDR3nt: TGTGCCATCAGTAGCTCCGGCGCGAATGAGCAGTTCTTC

abundance: -
v_gene: TRBV19
j_gene: TRBJ1-5
d_gene: -
CDR3aa: CASSSTGNQPQHF
CDR3nt: TGTGCCAGTAGTTCCACGGGCAATCAGCCCCAGCATTTT

abundance: -
v_gene: TRBV7-9
j_gene: TRBJ1-3
d_gene: TRBD1
CDR3aa: CASSSPHPGQGSVGNTIYF
CDR3nt: TGTGCCAGCAGCTCGCCCCATCCGGGACAGGGGAGCGTAGGAAACACCATATATTTT

abundance: -
v_gene: TRBV28
j_gene: TRBJ1-4
d_gene: -
CDR3aa: CASTSDQNEKLFF
CDR3nt: TGTGCCAGCACTTCCGACCAAAATGAAAAACTGTTTTTT

abundance: -
v_gene: TRBV18
j_gene: TRBJ1-2
d_gene: -
CDR3aa: CASSPRGGFGYGYTF
CDR3nt: TGTGCCAGCTCACCACGTGGGGGGTTCGGCTATGGCTACACCTTC

abundance: -
v_gene: TRBV5-4
j_gene: TRBJ2-5
d_gene: TRBD1
CDR3aa: CASSLAQGAREWEETQYF
CDR3nt: TGTGCCAGCAGCTTGGCACAGGGGGCGCGGGAATGGGAAGAGACCCAGTACTTC

abundance: -
v_gene: TRBV6-1
j_gene: TRBJ2-7
d_gene: -
CDR3aa: CASSEVIHSYEQYF
CDR3nt: TGTGCCAGCAGTGAAGTTATCCACTCCTACGAGCAGTACTTC

abundance: -
v_gene: TRBV5-1
j_gene: TRBJ2-7
d_gene: -
CDR3aa: CASREDVLYEQYF
CDR3nt: TGCGCCAGCAGAGAGGACGTCCTCTACGAGCAGTACTTC

abundance: -
v_gene: TRBV7-9
j_gene: TRBJ1-4
d_gene: -
CDR3aa: CASSSRAEGEKLFF
CDR3nt: TGTGCCAGCAGCTCCCGGGCAGAGGGTGAAAAACTGTTTTTT

abundance: -
v_gene: TRBV10-1
j_gene: TRBJ2-2
d_gene: -
CDR3aa: CASSEEIITGELFF
CDR3nt: TGCGCCAGCAGTGAGGAGATTATTACCGGGGAGCTGTTTTTT